Listed here are 32 T cell receptor beta chains from one sample, sequenced in a study of cytomegalovirus exposure and HLA in healthy donors. The PCR ran on 60 Vbeta and 13 Jbeta primers. Libraries were prepared by immunoSEQ multiplex PCR; TCRdb keeps only in-frame clonotypes and omits some of them. This sample yields some 200,000 clones, of which roughly four fifths are seen a single time; 2.7% belongs to the top ten. The specimen was PBMCs. The receptors were sampled from a middle-aged woman in good health and CMV-seronegative.

The chain combines TRBV19 with TRBJ2-6, with a tentative D call TRBD1 (5 bases). Germline CDR1 is LNHDA and CDR2 is SQIVND (reference sequence). The CDR3 sequence is 16 residues long. V lost 9 bases and J lost 0, with 15 bases in between. The CDR3 coding sequence is TGTGCCAGCCTAGGGCCTGGACACTCTGGGGCCAACGTCCTGACTTTC. Protein sequence: CASLGPGHSGANVLTF. Full variable domain (remainder filled in from reference TRBV19 and TRBJ2-6): DGGITQSPKYLFRKEGQNVTLSCEQNLNHDAMYWYRQDPGQGLRLIYYSQIVNDFQKGDIAEGYSVSREKKESFPLTVTSAQKNPTAFYLCASLGPGHSGANVLTFGAGSRLTVL.

On this clone itself: Different DNA sequences within this sample yield the same CDR3. The rearrangement joins TRBV27 to TRBJ1-1, with D hard to call. The CDR3 totals 14 residues. V was pared by 2 bases and J by 0 bases, with 7 bases between. CDR1 is MNHEY, CDR2 SMNVEV, per germline (reference sequence). The CDR3 region is CASSLRTLNTEAFF. CDR3 DNA sequence: TGTGCCAGCAGTTTAAGAACTTTGAACACTGAAGCTTTCTTT.

The chain is built from TRBV7-8 and TRBJ1-1; tentatively, D is TRBD1 (6 bases). The CDR3 covers 16 residues. V was trimmed by 4 bases and J by 6 bases, leaving 21 bases between them. From germline, CDR1 is SGHVS and CDR2 FQNEAQ. CDR3: CASSYNTGTMGSEAFF. In nucleotides, the CDR3 is TGTGCCAGCAGCTATAATACCGGGACAATGGGATCTGAAGCTTTCTTT.

The chain is built from TRBV11-2 and TRBJ2-2; D unclear. The CDR3 runs 13 residues. CDR1 is SGHAT and CDR2 is FQNNGV in the germline V gene. The V end was cut by 4 bases, the J end by 5 bases, with 8 bases between. The CDR3, as DNA: TGTGCCAGCAGCTCCAGAGGAACCGGGGAGCTGTTTTTT. Amino acids: CASSSRGTGELFF.

CDR3 residues: CASSFGLAGATGELFF. The DNA for the CDR3 is TGTGCCAGCAGTTTCGGACTAGCGGGAGCCACCGGGGAGCTGTTTTTT. This sequence joins TRBV27 and TRBJ2-2, with 13 bases lining up with TRBD2. CDR3 length: 16 residues. V lost 3 bases, J lost 4 bases, and 2 bases stayed unmatched. Germline V lookup: CDR1 MNHEY, CDR2 SMNVEV (reference sequence).

The chain employs TRBV27 and TRBJ1-1; D unresolved. Per the germline V gene, CDR1 is MNHEY and CDR2 is SMNVEV (reference sequence). Trimming took off 5 bases at V and 1 base at J, with 8 bases between the two ends. The CDR3 loop spans 13 amino acids. The DNA for the CDR3 is TGTGCCAGCAGTCTAGGGAGGAACACTGAAGCTTTCTTT. Its protein is CASSLGRNTEAFF.

This chain joins TRBV11-2 and TRBJ1-1, with D perhaps TRBD1 (5 bases). The CDR3 loop spans 18 amino acids. Germline V gives CDR1 SGHAT, CDR2 FQNNGV. V was shortened by 4 bases and J by 3 bases, with 24 bases between the two germline ends. The CDR3 region is CASSSAGGAHLRYTEAFF. The CDR3 DNA reads as TGTGCCAGCAGCTCCGCGGGCGGGGCCCACCTTCGGTACACTGAAGCTTTCTTT.

The genes are TRBV11-2 and TRBJ2-5; TRBD2 matches at 7 bases. The J call may be faulty, since TRBJ2-7 better matches the DNA end. This CDR3 comprises 15 residues. Germline values: CDR1 SGHAT, CDR2 FQNNGV. CDR3 region: CASSGTGLGSGEQYF. CDR3 nucleotides: TGTGCCAGCAGCGGTACAGGACTAGGGTCGGGCGAGCAGTACTTC.

The rearrangement joins TRBV30 to TRBJ1-6; D might be TRBD1 (5 bases). The CDR3 has 12 amino acids. The germline V and J ends were trimmed by 5 bases and 15 bases, with 17 bases remaining between them. CDR1 and CDR2 from the germline V gene are GTSNPN and SVGIG (reference sequence). DNA of the CDR3: TGTGCCTGGGGCAGCGACAGACCTTACCTCCACTTT. Amino acid sequence: CAWGSDRPYLHF.

V usage is TRBV5-1 and J usage is TRBJ2-1; TRBD2 matches 12 bases. This CDR3 is 17 amino acids long. Germline V lookup: CDR1 SGHRS, CDR2 YFSETQ. V was pared by 4 bases and J by 1 base, with 6 bases of the junction left unmatched. The DNA of the CDR3 is TGCGCCAGCAGCCCGACTAGCGGGAGTATTTCCTACAATGAGCAGTTCTTC. Protein product: CASSPTSGSISYNEQFF.

This chain connects TRBV15 to TRBJ2-7, with 7 positions matching TRBD2. The CDR3 sequence is 15 residues long. Trimming took 0 bases from V and 3 from J; bases not matched to a gene: 5. Germline-derived CDR1 and CDR2 are LNHNV and YYDKDF (reference sequence). CDR3 DNA: TGTGCCACCAGCAGAGAAACTAGCGAGGACTACGAGCAGTACTTC. Translating gives CATSRETSEDYEQYF.

The chain carries TRBV11-2 and TRBJ2-7, with D maybe TRBD1 (5 bases). Between the trimmed V and J ends, which lost 4 bases and 3 bases, there was a span of 16 bases. This CDR3 has 15 residues. From germline, CDR1 is SGHAT and CDR2 FQNNGV. The DNA of the CDR3 is TGTGCCAGCAGCTATTCTCAGGGTCGTGGCTACGAGCAGTACTTC. Protein: CASSYSQGRGYEQYF.

This chain uses TRBV14 with TRBJ2-2; D is possibly TRBD1 (5 bases). The CDR3 extends over 15 amino acids. Germline V gene data show CDR1 as SGHDN and CDR2 as FVKESK. V was pared by 2 bases and J by 7 bases, with 14 bases between. The CDR3 DNA reads TGTGCCAGCAGCCAACAGGGCCTGGGTGTCGGGGAGCTGTTTTTT. Its translation: CASSQQGLGVGELFF.

The chain couples TRBV6-5 to TRBJ1-1, with 8 bases identical to TRBD1. CDR3 size: 14 residues. V was pared by 2 bases and J by 4 bases, with 3 bases of the junction left unmatched. The germline V gene has CDR1 MNHEY and CDR2 SVGAGI. In DNA, the CDR3 is TGTGCCAGCAGTTACGGCAGGGGGCCCACTGAAGCTTTCTTT. Its translation: CASSYGRGPTEAFF.

The rearrangement links TRBV13 to TRBJ2-5; 8 positions match TRBD1. The closer fit of TRBJ2-7 to the DNA end suggests the J call may be wrong. The CDR3 is made up of 12 amino acids. Germline CDR1 reads PRHDT; CDR2 reads FYEKMQ (reference sequence). The DNA of the CDR3 is TGTGCCAGCAGCCGGACAGGGAGCGAGCAGTACTTC. This translates into CASSRTGSEQYF.

This sequence joins TRBV15 and TRBJ2-1; 8 bases map to TRBD1. Germline values: CDR1 LNHNV, CDR2 YYDKDF (reference sequence). The CDR3 is 15 amino acids. Losses at the gene ends were 11 bases for V and 4 bases for J; bases not matched to a gene: 13. For the CDR3, the DNA is TGTGCCGCCACCTGGGACAGGAGGTTTTACAATGAGCAGTTCTTC. This gives the protein CAATWDRRFYNEQFF.

CDR3 nucleotide sequence: TGTGCCAGCATTAAAGAGGGGTTGGTAGGGGGCACCGGGGAGCTGTTTTTT. Its translation: CASIKEGLVGGTGELFF. J is TRBJ2-2 and V is TRBV2, with a weak D call TRBD1 (6 bases). Germline CDR1 is SNHLY and CDR2 is FYNNEI. The CDR3 totals 17 residues. Trimming left V 7 bases short and J 4 bases short, with 22 bases between.

The chain has TRBV11-2 and TRBJ2-1, with 9 bases lining up with TRBD1. Germline V gene lookup returns CDR1 SGHAT and CDR2 FQNNGV. The length of the CDR3 is 15 residues. Losses at the gene ends were 5 bases for V and 4 bases for J; bases not matched to a gene: 6. This CDR3 reads CASSRGTGRYNEQFF. The CDR3 nucleotides read TGTGCCAGCAGCCGAGGGACAGGGAGGTACAATGAGCAGTTCTTC.

CDR3 amino acids: CASSGDRGVNGYTF. The CDR3, as DNA: TGTGCCAGCAGCGGAGACAGGGGCGTTAATGGCTACACCTTC. The rearrangement links TRBV9 to TRBJ1-2, with TRBD1 matching over 8 bases. Germline CDR1 SGDLS, CDR2 YYNGEE. The trim removed 3 bases at V and 6 bases at J, leaving 7 bases unmatched. CDR3 size: 14 residues.

This clone appeared once. The chain joins TRBV27 to TRBJ2-4, with D possibly TRBD1 on 6 matching bases. Trimming removed 2 bases from V and 3 bases from J, with 11 bases in between. This CDR3 spans 15 amino acids. CDR1 and CDR2 from the germline V gene are MNHEY and SMNVEV (reference sequence). The CDR3 DNA sequence: TGTGCCAGCAGTTTACTCGGACAGAGCAAAAACATTCAGTACTTC. This codes for CASSLLGQSKNIQYF.

The gene calls are TRBV18 and TRBJ1-1; no clear D. Germline-derived CDR1 and CDR2 are KGHSH and LQKENI. V lost 6 bases, J lost 8 bases, and 19 bases lay in between. The CDR3 is 14 residues long. This CDR3 is CASSAKQKTQEAFF. In DNA, the CDR3 is TGTGCCAGCTCGGCTAAACAGAAAACACAAGAAGCTTTCTTT.

The chain carries TRBV5-1 and TRBJ1-2, with TRBD1 matching 8 bases. V lost 4 bases to trimming and J lost 0 bases; unmatched junction nucleotides: 5. Germline CDR1 and CDR2: SGHRS and YFSETQ. The length of the CDR3 is 15 residues. As DNA, the CDR3 is TGCGCCAGCAGCATAGGACAGGGAACTAACTATGGCTACACCTTC. This gives the protein CASSIGQGTNYGYTF.

This clone was recorded once. The chain uses TRBV19 and TRBJ1-1, with a weak D call TRBD1 (5 bases). Germline V gives CDR1 LNHDA, CDR2 SQIVND (reference sequence). The CDR3 runs 12 residues. Trimming pared 6 bases from V and 6 bases from J, leaving 11 bases between. The CDR3 loop reads CASSSGMAEAFF. CDR3 coding DNA: TGTGCCAGTAGCTCAGGGATGGCTGAAGCTTTCTTT.

The genes are TRBV7-3 and TRBJ2-3; TRBD2 aligns across 9 bases. The CDR3 sequence is 16 residues long. Losses at the gene ends were 5 bases for V and 6 bases for J; bases not matched to a gene: 12. From germline, CDR1 is SGHTA and CDR2 FQGTGA. CDR3 sequence reads: CASSRLAGGPEDTQYF. The DNA of the CDR3 is TGTGCCAGCAGCCGATTGGCGGGAGGGCCCGAGGATACGCAGTATTTT.

The chain has TRBV19 and TRBJ1-2; D perhaps matches TRBD1 (5 bases). This CDR3 spans 15 amino acids. CDR1 and CDR2 from the germline V gene are LNHDA and SQIVND (reference sequence). The V end lost 3 bases, the J end lost 4 bases, and 15 bases lay between the germline ends. CDR3 in amino acids: CASSMPSGYSYGYTF. The CDR3 DNA reads TGTGCCAGTAGTATGCCGTCAGGGTACAGCTATGGCTACACCTTC.

V is TRBV14 and J is TRBJ2-7, with D uncertain. Trimming took 0 bases from V and 4 from J, leaving 7 bases between them. Germline lookup yields CDR1 SGHDN and CDR2 FVKESK. CDR3 length equals 13 residues. The CDR3 spells CASSQESGYEQYF. The DNA for the CDR3 is TGTGCCAGCAGCCAAGAGTCCGGGTACGAGCAGTACTTC.

This clone has only a few counts. This chain uses TRBV4-1 with TRBJ2-2; a possible D gene is TRBD2 (5 bases). The length of the CDR3 is 14 residues. Germline loops: CDR1 MGHRA, CDR2 YSYEKL. Trimming took off 4 bases at V and 3 bases at J, with 9 bases between the two ends. The CDR3 nucleotides read TGCGCCAGCAGCCTGACTACCTACACCGGGGAGCTGTTTTTT. It codes for CASSLTTYTGELFF.

This chain uses TRBV10-3 with TRBJ2-7, with TRBD1 identical over 8 bases. CDR1 is ENHRY, CDR2 SYGVKD, per germline. The length of the CDR3 is 15 residues. The V segment lost 3 bases and the J segment 4 bases; nucleotides outside the gene matches: 8. The CDR3, as DNA: TGTGCCATCAGTGACCCCCGACAGGGGCGATACGAGCAGTACTTC. It specifies CAISDPRQGRYEQYF.

The CDR3 here is CASSFFGGGFEAFF. The CDR3 region has the DNA TGTGCCAGCAGTTTTTTCGGAGGTGGGTTTGAAGCTTTCTTT. The chain recombines TRBV28 with TRBJ1-1; D is undetermined. The CDR3 length is 14 residues. In germline, CDR1 is MDHEN, CDR2 SYDVKM. With 3 bases removed from V and 7 bases from J, the gap between germline ends came to 15 bases.

Concerning this clone itself: Other nucleotide sequences in the sample specify the same CDR3. The V and J genes are TRBV7-7 and TRBJ1-3; D possibly corresponds to TRBD1 (5 bases). Deletions cut 4 bases from V and 4 bases from J, with 8 bases between. The CDR3 spans 13 residues. Germline V gives CDR1 SSHAT, CDR2 FNYEAQ (reference sequence). CDR3 nucleotide sequence: TGTGCCAGCAGCTCAGGGTCGGGAAACACCATATATTTT. Encoded protein: CASSSGSGNTIYF.

This clone was seen once. This chain uses TRBV18 with TRBJ1-2; 10 bases are shared with TRBD1. The J segment lost 8 bases and the V segment lost 3 bases, leaving 6 bases of the junction unmatched. The CDR3 has 14 residues. Germline assignment: CDR1 KGHSH and CDR2 LQKENI. CDR3 coding DNA: TGTGCCAGCTCACCGAGACAGGGGGCGGGCGGCTACACCTTC. Amino acid sequence: CASSPRQGAGGYTF.

The chain couples TRBV19 to TRBJ1-2, with no clear D. The germline V gene has CDR1 LNHDA and CDR2 SQIVND (reference sequence). The V gene lost 1 base and the J gene lost 1 base, with 13 bases spanning the gap. This CDR3 has 16 amino acids. For the CDR3, the DNA is TGTGCCAGTAGTATAGGGCCAAGACTAGATAACTATGGCTACACCTTC. This codes for CASSIGPRLDNYGYTF.